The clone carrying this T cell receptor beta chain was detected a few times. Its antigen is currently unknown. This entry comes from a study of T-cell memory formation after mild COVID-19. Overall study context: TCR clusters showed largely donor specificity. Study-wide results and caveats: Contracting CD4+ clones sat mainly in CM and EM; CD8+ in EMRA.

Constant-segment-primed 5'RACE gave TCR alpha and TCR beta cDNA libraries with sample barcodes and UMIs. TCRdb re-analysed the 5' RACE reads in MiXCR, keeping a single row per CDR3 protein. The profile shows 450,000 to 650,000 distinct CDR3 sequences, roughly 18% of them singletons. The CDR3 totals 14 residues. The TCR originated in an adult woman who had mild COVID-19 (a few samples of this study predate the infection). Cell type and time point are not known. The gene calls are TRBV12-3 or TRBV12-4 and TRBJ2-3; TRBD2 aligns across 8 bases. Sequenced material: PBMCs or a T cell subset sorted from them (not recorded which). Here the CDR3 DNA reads TGTGCTACTCACCGGGGGGGGGTGGCAGATACGCAGTATTTT. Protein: CATHRGGVADTQYF.